The 11 T cell receptor beta chains listed next were all sequenced from one sample in a study of T cell responses to AZD1222 COVID-19 vaccine. Only in-frame clones appear in the TCRdb table, and some are missing; sequencing was by immunoSEQ multiplex PCR. Altogether about 57,000 clones are present, approximately 85% being singletons, with the ten largest covering around 20%. Sequencing was performed on peripheral blood, taken on day 0 of AZD1222 vaccination. The receptor set was obtained from an adult in good health.

The chain uses TRBV11-2 and TRBJ1-5, with TRBD1 matching over 7 bases. V lost 5 bases and J lost 5; bases outside the gene matches: 15. Germline CDR1 reads SGHAT; CDR2 reads FQNNGV. This CDR3 has 17 residues. CDR3 residues: CASSTGDGTVRDQPQHF. Written as DNA, the CDR3 is TGTGCCAGCAGCACAGGAGATGGGACAGTTAGAGATCAGCCCCAGCATTTT.

This chain connects TRBV9 to TRBJ2-5; 9 bases map to TRBD2. This CDR3 spans 16 amino acids. Germline V CDR1 and CDR2: SGDLS, YYNGEE. V shed 2 bases and J 5 bases; nucleotides not matched to a gene: 10. DNA of the CDR3: TGTGCCAGCAGCGTCCAGCCGGGACTAGCTGGGGAGACCCAGTACTTC. Translated, it gives CASSVQPGLAGETQYF.

The V call is TRBV6-6, the J call TRBJ2-7; unclear D gene. Germline CDR1 reads MNHNY; CDR2 reads SVGAGI (reference sequence). This CDR3 is 15 amino acids long. Trimming took 4 bases from V and 0 from J, leaving 13 bases between them. The CDR3: CASSSPTLSSYEQYF. DNA of the CDR3: TGTGCCAGCAGTTCCCCGACTCTCAGCTCCTACGAGCAGTACTTC.

The CDR3 DNA follows: TGTGCCAGTAGTATGGTGACAGGGAGCGAGCAGTACTTC. This encodes CASSMVTGSEQYF. The gene calls are TRBV19 and TRBJ2-7, with 7 positions matching TRBD1. Per the germline V gene, CDR1 is LNHDA and CDR2 is SQIVND (reference sequence). With V trimmed by 3 bases and J by 6 bases, 5 bases remained unmatched. CDR3 size: 13 residues.

This clone was recorded a few times. This chain links TRBV12-3 or TRBV12-4 with TRBJ1-1; D gene unclear. V lost 2 bases, J lost 1 base, and 5 bases lay in between. The CDR3 has 13 amino acids. The CDR3 nucleotides read TGTGCCAGCAGTTTATCGCGGAACACTGAAGCTTTCTTT. Encoded protein: CASSLSRNTEAFF.

This chain joins TRBV3-1 (or the pseudogene TRBV3-2) and TRBJ1-2; 10 nucleotides line up with TRBD1. CDR1 is LGHDT and CDR2 is YNNKEL in the germline V gene (reference sequence). J gave up 4 bases and V 1 base, and 6 bases lay outside the gene matches. The length of the CDR3 is 16 residues. CDR3 sequence: CASSQGRQGAGYGYTF. In nucleotides, the CDR3 is TGTGCCAGCAGCCAAGGTAGACAGGGGGCAGGCTATGGCTACACCTTC.

CDR3 region: CASSKRPGSTEAFF. CDR3 bases: TGTGCCAGCAGCAAGCGTCCGGGAAGCACTGAAGCTTTCTTT. The J gene is TRBJ1-1, the V gene TRBV21-1. TRBV21-1 is a pseudogene locus. The CDR3 is 14 amino acids.

The V and J genes are TRBV6-5 and TRBJ1-2, with 7 bases fitting TRBD1. This CDR3 region has 14 residues. CDR1 and CDR2 from the germline V gene are MNHEY and SVGAGI. The junction had 7 bases not matched to a gene; V was cut back by 1 base and J by 8 bases. CDR3 nucleotide sequence: TGTGCCAGCAGTTACTTAACAGGGGAGAGCGGCTACACCTTC. Protein: CASSYLTGESGYTF.

A few counts support this clone. V gene TRBV5-4 combines with J gene TRBJ2-1; 10 bases are shared with TRBD1. The germline V gene encodes CDR1 SGHNT and CDR2 YYREEE (reference sequence). The CDR3 totals 15 residues. Germline trimming cut 4 bases from V and 5 bases from J; bases unmatched to any gene: 6. CDR3 DNA sequence: TGTGCCAGCAGCCCGACAGGGGGCGCCCACAATGAGCAGTTCTTC. The encoded protein is CASSPTGGAHNEQFF.

The chain combines TRBV29-1 with TRBJ2-5; D uncertain. Looked up from germline, CDR1 is SQVTM and CDR2 is ANQGSEA. Trimming removed 5 bases at V and 5 bases at J, with 12 bases between. The CDR3 has 12 residues. The CDR3 protein is CSVRAVGETQYF. CDR3 coding DNA: TGCAGCGTTCGGGCGGTCGGGGAGACCCAGTACTTC.

This clone was picked up one time. This chain links TRBV29-1 with TRBJ1-1; no clear D gene. Germline V gene lookup returns CDR1 SQVTM and CDR2 ANQGSEA. The CDR3 runs to 14 residues. The V gene lost 2 bases and the J gene lost 2 bases, with 12 bases spanning the gap. Here the CDR3 DNA reads TGCAGCGTTGAATCCCCCAGGCTAAACACTGAAGCTTTCTTT. Protein: CSVESPRLNTEAFF.